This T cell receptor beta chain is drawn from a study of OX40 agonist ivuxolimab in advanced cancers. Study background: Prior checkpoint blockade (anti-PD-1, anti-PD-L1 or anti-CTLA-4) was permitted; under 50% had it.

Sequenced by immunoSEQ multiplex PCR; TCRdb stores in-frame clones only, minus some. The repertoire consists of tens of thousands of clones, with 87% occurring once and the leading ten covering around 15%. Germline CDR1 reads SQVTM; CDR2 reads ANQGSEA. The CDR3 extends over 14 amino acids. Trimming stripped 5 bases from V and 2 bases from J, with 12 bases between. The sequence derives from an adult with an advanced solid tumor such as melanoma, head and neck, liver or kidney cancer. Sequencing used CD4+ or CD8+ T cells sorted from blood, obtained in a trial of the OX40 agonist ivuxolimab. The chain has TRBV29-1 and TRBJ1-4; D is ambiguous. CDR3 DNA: TGCAGCGTTTCTCCAGGTCCGACTAATGAAAAACTGTTTTTT. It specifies CSVSPGPTNEKLFF.